The 22 T cell receptor beta chains reported below all come from one sample, sequenced in a study of shared clonotypes between healthy human individuals. The method was immunoSEQ multiplex PCR; TCRdb's version includes in-frame clones alone and lacks a portion of them. This sample has roughly 760,000 clones, with around two thirds found just once. Sequencing was carried out using memory CD4+ T cells sorted from blood. Subset described: CD45RA-negative fraction. These receptors were obtained from a young woman in good health.

V gene TRBV4-1 combines with J gene TRBJ2-7; 12 positions match TRBD2. Germline CDR1 and CDR2: MGHRA and YSYEKL. J was trimmed by 9 bases and V by 0 bases; bases with no gene match: 9. There are 16 residues in the CDR3. The DNA of the CDR3 is TGCGCCAGCAGCCAAGATAGGGCTAGCGGGAGGGCCGGGCAGTACTTC. Its protein product is CASSQDRASGRAGQYF.

On this clone itself: This may be a read error, as it is one base from a much larger clone. The gene calls are TRBV6-1 and TRBJ2-2; 7 nucleotides match TRBD1. V dropped 8 bases and J dropped 2; count of bases not matched to a gene: 2. Germline V gene data show CDR1 as MNHNS and CDR2 as SASEGT. The CDR3 runs 13 residues. The CDR3 coding sequence is TGTGCCAGCCGACAGGGAAACACCGGGGAGCTGTTTTTT. Translation gives CASRQGNTGELFF.

The gene calls are TRBV7-3 and TRBJ2-1; 9 bases fit TRBD2. There are 19 residues in the CDR3. Germline V gives CDR1 SGHTA, CDR2 FQGTGA. V was clipped by 4 bases and J by 3 bases; unmatched bases: 16. The CDR3 here is CASSSIRHLAGNLYNEQFF. The CDR3 DNA is TGTGCCAGCAGCTCCATAAGGCATCTAGCGGGAAACCTCTACAATGAGCAGTTCTTC.

This clone appeared once. This chain uses TRBV29-1 with TRBJ2-3; D call uncertain. V gave up 4 bases and J gave up 2 bases, with 4 bases separating them. The CDR3 spans 11 residues. Germline CDR1 SQVTM, CDR2 ANQGSEA. The CDR3 loop is CSVADTDTQYF. The CDR3 nucleotides are TGCAGCGTTGCCGACACAGATACGCAGTATTTT.

The chain uses TRBV6-1 and TRBJ1-3; D is unresolved. CDR1 and CDR2 (germline): MNHNS, SASEGT. The CDR3 loop spans 15 amino acids. The V end lost 6 bases, the J end lost 0 bases, and 12 bases lay between the germline ends. The CDR3 nucleotides are TGTGCCAGCAGCCGCGGACCCATCTCTGGAAACACCATATATTTT. Encoded protein: CASSRGPISGNTIYF.

This chain connects TRBV7-9 to TRBJ2-2, with D possibly being TRBD2 (5 bases). The V end lost 5 bases, the J end lost 6 bases, and 16 bases lay between the germline ends. This CDR3 has 15 amino acids. The germline gives CDR1 SEHNR, CDR2 FQNEAQ (reference sequence). The CDR3 spells CASSGIRDYAGELFF. In DNA, the CDR3 is TGTGCCAGCAGCGGAATCCGGGATTACGCCGGGGAGCTGTTTTTT.

As for this clone: Since a far larger clone is one base different, this is likely a read error. The chain links TRBV7-9 to TRBJ2-1; D gene uncertain. The V end was cut by 0 bases, the J end by 5 bases, with 5 bases between. Germline V gives CDR1 SEHNR, CDR2 FQNEAQ (reference sequence). The CDR3 is 13 residues long. The CDR3 loop reads CASSLAADNEQFF. The CDR3 DNA sequence: TGTGCCAGCAGCTTAGCGGCCGACAATGAGCAGTTCTTC.

The V gene is TRBV6-1, the J gene TRBJ2-7; D is possibly TRBD2 (5 bases). This CDR3 has 12 amino acids. Germline V gene lookup returns CDR1 MNHNS and CDR2 SASEGT. Trimming removed 2 bases at V and 7 bases at J, with 9 bases between. DNA of the CDR3: TGTGCCAGCAGTGAAATGGGCGGGGAGCAGTACTTC. This gives the protein CASSEMGGEQYF.

V and J are TRBV7-6 and TRBJ2-1; 8 nucleotides agree with TRBD2. J lost 6 bases, V lost 1 base, and 5 bases had no gene match. Germline values: CDR1 SGHVS, CDR2 FNYEAQ. CDR3 length: 15 residues. CDR3 sequence: CASSLVAGLSNEQFF. CDR3 DNA: TGTGCCAGCAGCTTAGTAGCGGGACTGTCCAATGAGCAGTTCTTC.

In this sample, this clone turned up a few times. This chain connects TRBV20-1 to TRBJ1-1; possible D gene TRBD1, 6 bases. The CDR3 has 11 residues. The V end was cut by 5 bases, the J end by 7 bases, with 11 bases between. Germline V lookup: CDR1 DFQATT, CDR2 SNEGSKA (reference sequence). CDR3: CSALKQGEAFF. The CDR3, as DNA: TGCAGTGCTCTCAAACAGGGTGAAGCTTTCTTT.

This chain links TRBV2 with TRBJ2-1; D gene ambiguous. Germline CDR1 and CDR2: SNHLY and FYNNEI. CDR3 length: 13 residues. With 0 bases removed from V and 8 bases from J, the gap between germline ends came to 8 bases. Written as DNA, the CDR3 is TGTGCCAGCAGTGAAGCGGAGCGATATGAGCAGTTCTTC. As protein: CASSEAERYEQFF. Supplemented by reference TRBV2 and TRBJ2-1, the full variable domain reads EPEVTQTPSHQVTQMGQEVILRCVPISNHLYFYWYRQILGQKVEFLVSFYNNEISEKSEIFDDQFSVERPDGSNFTLKIRSTKLEDSAMYFCASSEAERYEQFFGPGTRLTVL.

V is TRBV4-1 and J is TRBJ2-1; 9 nucleotides line up with TRBD2. V shed 1 base and J 2 bases; nucleotides not matched to a gene: 0. Germline CDR1 and CDR2: MGHRA and YSYEKL. The CDR3 length is 15 residues. The CDR3 DNA reads TGCGCCAGCAGCCAAGTAGCGGGGGCCTACAATGAGCAGTTCTTC. Translating gives CASSQVAGAYNEQFF.

The chain couples TRBV2 to TRBJ2-5; TRBD2 matches at 9 bases. CDR3 length equals 15 residues. The V and J ends lost 4 bases and 4 bases, in that order; junction bases with no gene match: 7. CDR1 and CDR2 from the germline V gene are SNHLY and FYNNEI. CDR3 sequence reads: CASSAEREERETQYF. The CDR3 DNA reads TGTGCCAGCAGTGCTGAGCGGGAGGAGCGAGAGACCCAGTACTTC.

V is TRBV2 and J is TRBJ2-5, with 15 bases identical to TRBD2. Germline CDR1 and CDR2: SNHLY and FYNNEI. The ends lost 6 bases at V and 5 bases at J; junction bases unmatched: 4. This CDR3 comprises 15 residues. This CDR3 reads CASRAGTSGRETQYF. CDR3 sequence (DNA): TGTGCCAGCAGAGCCGGGACTAGCGGGAGGGAGACCCAGTACTTC.

As to this clone: The same CDR3 is also encoded by other DNA sequences in this sample. This chain connects TRBV14 to TRBJ2-6, with D tentatively TRBD1 or TRBD2 (5 bases each). Germline CDR1 is SGHDN and CDR2 is FVKESK. This CDR3 has 16 residues. V was trimmed by 1 base and J by 0 bases, leaving 7 bases between them. DNA of the CDR3: TGTGCCAGCAGCCAAGGGGGGTACTCTGGGGCCAACGTCCTGACTTTC. It specifies CASSQGGYSGANVLTF. Filled out from reference TRBV14 and TRBJ2-6, the complete variable domain reads EAGVTQFPSHSVIEKGQTVTLRCDPISGHDNLYWYRRVMGKEIKFLLHFVKESKQDESGMPNNRFLAERTGGTYSTLKVQPAELEDSGVYFCASSQGGYSGANVLTFGAGSRLTVL.

This rearrangement joins TRBV7-8 to TRBJ2-2; unclear D gene. Germline CDR1 SGHVS, CDR2 FQNEAQ. The CDR3 runs to 17 residues. The germline V and J ends were trimmed by 5 bases and 6 bases, with 22 bases remaining between them. The CDR3 DNA sequence: TGTGCCAGCAGCCGTCGTAGTGTTATGGTCGTGGCCGGGGAGCTGTTTTTT. It is translated as CASSRRSVMVVAGELFF.

The V and J genes are TRBV9 and TRBJ1-1; D not resolved. CDR3 length equals 12 residues. Germline-derived CDR1 and CDR2 are SGDLS and YYNGEE. The ends were cut back, 5 bases at V and 9 bases at J, with 14 bases in the middle. The CDR3 nucleotides are TGTGCCAGCAGGCCCGACGGAGGAAAAGCTTTCTTT. Protein sequence: CASRPDGGKAFF.

This clone was counted a single time. The gene calls are TRBV5-1 and TRBJ1-4, with 8 bases matching TRBD1. With V trimmed by 5 bases and J by 7 bases, 10 bases remained unmatched. The germline V gene encodes CDR1 SGHRS and CDR2 YFSETQ. The CDR3 is 15 residues long. This chain's CDR3 is CASRSGQGISEKLFF. The CDR3 bases are TGCGCCAGCAGAAGTGGACAGGGAATCAGTGAAAAACTGTTTTTT.

The chain joins TRBV6-1 to TRBJ2-3, with 7 bases that match TRBD2. The CDR3 has 15 amino acids. The trim removed 4 bases at V and 7 bases at J, leaving 11 bases unmatched. The V gene's germline CDR1 is MNHNS and CDR2 SASEGT. CDR3 nucleotides: TGTGCCAGCAGTGCGGGGGGAGAGGGCTATAATACGCAGTATTTT. Its translation: CASSAGGEGYNTQYF.

The chain recombines TRBV2 with TRBJ1-5, with no clear D. Per the germline V gene, CDR1 is SNHLY and CDR2 is FYNNEI. The CDR3 runs to 13 residues. V gave up 3 bases and J gave up 4 bases, with 7 bases separating them. The CDR3 reads CASSDQRNQPQHF. The DNA of the CDR3 is TGTGCCAGCAGTGATCAGAGAAATCAGCCCCAGCATTTT.

The chain recombines TRBV5-1 with TRBJ2-5; D is uncertain. Germline-derived CDR1 and CDR2 are SGHRS and YFSETQ. V was pared by 0 bases and J by 3 bases, with 6 bases between. There are 13 residues in the CDR3. The DNA for the CDR3 is TGCGCCAGCAGCTTGGAGGCGGAAGAGACCCAGTACTTC. Protein: CASSLEAEETQYF.

The chain couples TRBV6-5 to TRBJ2-7; the D call may be TRBD1 or TRBD2 (5 bases each). V dropped 3 bases and J dropped 2 bases, with 14 bases sitting between them. In germline, CDR1 is MNHEY, CDR2 SVGAGI. This CDR3 is built from 15 residues. The CDR3 coding sequence is TGTGCCAGCAGTTATCGTTACGGGGCCCCCTACGAGCAGTACTTC. Protein: CASSYRYGAPYEQYF.